Presented here are 9 T cell receptor beta chains from one specimen sequenced in a study of shared clonotypes between healthy human individuals. Libraries were prepared by immunoSEQ multiplex PCR; TCRdb keeps only in-frame clonotypes and omits some of them. The table has more than 2,000,000 clones, around nine tenths seen once. The sequencing input was naive CD4+ T cells sorted from blood. The sample's subset: CD45RA+ positively selected. The receptors were sampled from a man aged 18 to 30 in good health.

The chain uses TRBV30 and TRBJ2-3; a possible D gene is TRBD1 (6 bases). The ends were cut back, 0 bases at V and 1 base at J, with 23 bases in the middle. The CDR3 covers 19 residues. Germline loops: CDR1 GTSNPN, CDR2 SVGIG (reference sequence). The CDR3 region is CAWSVIGTTSLFGTDTQYF. The DNA for the CDR3 is TGTGCCTGGAGTGTAATAGGGACAACTTCTCTGTTTGGCACAGATACGCAGTATTTT.

This clone was detected a few times. This rearrangement joins TRBV19 to TRBJ2-2; tentatively, D is TRBD1 (6 bases). The CDR3 has 13 residues. Trimming stripped 10 bases from V and 1 base from J, with 10 bases between. CDR1 is LNHDA, CDR2 SQIVND, per germline (reference sequence). The CDR3 DNA sequence: TGTGCCATCCAGGGGAGGAACACCGGGGAGCTGTTTTTT. Translated: CAIQGRNTGELFF. Drawing the rest from reference TRBV19 and TRBJ2-2, the complete variable domain is DGGITQSPKYLFRKEGQNVTLSCEQNLNHDAMYWYRQDPGQGLRLIYYSQIVNDFQKGDIAEGYSVSREKKESFPLTVTSAQKNPTAFYLCAIQGRNTGELFFGEGSRLTVL.

V is TRBV2 and J is TRBJ2-1; D ambiguous. V lost 2 bases and J lost 3, with 11 bases in between. The CDR3 is 15 amino acids. In germline, CDR1 is SNHLY, CDR2 FYNNEI. CDR3 protein: CASSEKSARYNEQFF. In DNA, the CDR3 is TGTGCCAGCAGTGAAAAATCCGCTCGCTACAATGAGCAGTTCTTC.

The rearrangement links TRBV6-1 to TRBJ1-1; D is possibly TRBD1 (5 bases). The V end was cut by 2 bases, the J end by 7 bases, with 14 bases between. CDR3 size: 14 residues. Germline lookup yields CDR1 MNHNS and CDR2 SASEGT. The CDR3 DNA reads TGTGCCAGCAGTGAATTGGGCAGGGATGTTGAAGCTTTCTTT. Translated, it gives CASSELGRDVEAFF.

The J gene is TRBJ2-5, the V gene TRBV13; 10 bases agree with TRBD2. The germline V gene encodes CDR1 PRHDT and CDR2 FYEKMQ (reference sequence). The ends lost 6 bases at V and 9 bases at J; junction bases unmatched: 13. The CDR3 is 15 amino acids. The CDR3: CASRAAGGPTAAQYF. CDR3 sequence (DNA): TGTGCCAGCAGGGCAGCGGGGGGGCCAACCGCGGCCCAGTACTTC.

This clone was recorded once. The chain joins TRBV10-3 to TRBJ2-1; 8 nucleotides match TRBD2. The CDR3 contains 17 residues. Germline CDR1 is ENHRY and CDR2 is SYGVKD. With 6 bases clipped from V and 7 bases from J, the junction kept 17 bases outside the gene matches. CDR3 amino acids: CAISPTSPGGILNEQFF. In DNA form, the CDR3 reads TGTGCCATCAGCCCCACTTCTCCGGGGGGGATTCTGAATGAGCAGTTCTTC.

V usage is TRBV7-9 and J usage is TRBJ2-2; 7 bases line up with TRBD1. With V trimmed by 4 bases and J by 5 bases, 7 bases remained unmatched. The CDR3 contains 15 residues. CDR1 and CDR2 (germline): SEHNR, FQNEAQ (reference sequence). The CDR3 is CASSSRQGGTGELFF. Here the CDR3 DNA reads TGTGCCAGCAGCTCCCGACAGGGTGGGACCGGGGAGCTGTTTTTT.

This chain joins TRBV18 and TRBJ2-3; 8 positions match TRBD1. Germline V CDR1 and CDR2: KGHSH, LQKENI. V lost 5 bases to trimming and J lost 6 bases; unmatched junction nucleotides: 4. This CDR3 comprises 13 residues. The CDR3 protein is CASSVDRGDTQYF. CDR3 sequence (DNA): TGTGCCAGCTCAGTCGACAGGGGTGATACGCAGTATTTT.

This chain links TRBV28 with TRBJ2-7; 11 bases align to TRBD2. J gave up 2 bases and V 5 bases, and 2 bases lay outside the gene matches. This CDR3 spans 14 amino acids. In germline, CDR1 is MDHEN, CDR2 SYDVKM. The DNA of the CDR3 is TGTGCCAGCAGTCCACTAGCGGGAGCCTACGAGCAGTACTTC. This translates into CASSPLAGAYEQYF.